This T cell receptor (beta chain) emerged from a study of blood T cells in healthy people across ages. Study summary: In model experiments, template switching was able to capture about one barcoded beta molecule for every two T cells that were present.

The ends were cut back, 0 bases at V and 6 bases at J, with 15 bases in the middle. Germline V CDR1 and CDR2: MNHEY, SVGAGI. The CDR3 is made up of 15 amino acids. Primed by a sample-barcoded 5' primer and a J-beta primer mix, a second PCR proceeded for about 7 to 12 cycles. In TCRdb, the 5' RACE reads were re-called with MiXCR into one record per CDR3 protein. The sample shows 1.8 million or so distinct CDR3 sequences, 30% to 40% of them seen only once. The receptor comes from a human donor in good health. Sequenced input: blood. The V and J genes are TRBV6-5 and TRBJ2-7; D may be TRBD1 (6 bases). The DNA for the CDR3 is TGTGCCAGCAGTTACTCTCGGCAGGGGTTGGGCGAGCAGTACTTC. This encodes CASSYSRQGLGEQYF.